The rows below give T cell receptor beta chains drawn from one sample of a study of blood T cells in healthy people across ages. A single record per CDR3 protein comes from TCRdb applying MiXCR to the 5' RACE reads. The data show some 780,000 distinct CDR3 sequences, with more than 50% seen just once and approximately 24% held by the top ten. Sequenced material: blood. The receptor set was obtained from a man in his forties in good health. Each CDR3 is given with its conserved first and last residue. The order of the fields is CDR3 DNA, CDR3 protein, J gene, V gene, clone size, CDR3 length, D gene. A D gene is named only where the DNA matches it firmly. Part of the rows lack a size; the others show once, few, many or a class for expanded clones.

CDR3 DNA: TGCGCCAGCAGCCAGACAGGCGAAACAACTAATGAAAAACTGTTTTTT
CDR3 protein: CASSQTGETTNEKLFF
J gene: TRBJ1-4
V gene: TRBV5-1
clone size: NA
CDR3 length: 16
D gene: NA

CDR3 DNA: TGCGCCAGCAGCTTGGGTAGCGGGGACGAGCAGTTCTTC
CDR3 protein: CASSLGSGDEQFF
J gene: TRBJ2-1
V gene: TRBV5-1
clone size: few
CDR3 length: 13
D gene: TRBD2

CDR3 DNA: TGTGCCAGCACGGGAGCGGGCAGGTACGAGCAGTACTTC
CDR3 protein: CASTGAGRYEQYF
J gene: TRBJ2-7
V gene: TRBV6-2/TRBV6-3
clone size: NA
CDR3 length: 13
D gene: NA

CDR3 DNA: TGTGCCAGCAGTTCAGACCGATTTAGCACAGATGCGCAGTATTTT
CDR3 protein: CASSSDRFSTDAQYF
J gene: TRBJ2-3
V gene: TRBV28
clone size: NA
CDR3 length: 15
D gene: NA

CDR3 DNA: TGTGCCAGCAGCTTACATCCGGCTAGCGGAGACAATGAGCAGTTCTTC
CDR3 protein: CASSLHPASGDNEQFF
J gene: TRBJ2-1
V gene: TRBV7-2
clone size: NA
CDR3 length: 16
D gene: TRBD2

CDR3 DNA: TGTGCCATCAGTGAGTACGGGGAAGCTTTCTTT
CDR3 protein: CAISEYGEAFF
J gene: TRBJ1-1
V gene: TRBV10-3
clone size: few
CDR3 length: 11
D gene: NA

CDR3 DNA: TGTGCCAGCAGTGGGGTAGGGGGCTACGAGCAGTACTTC
CDR3 protein: CASSGVGGYEQYF
J gene: TRBJ2-7
V gene: TRBV25-1
clone size: few
CDR3 length: 13
D gene: NA

CDR3 DNA: TGTGCCAGCAGCTTAACAGCGATGGCCCCGGGGACAGGGGGCTACGAGCAGTACTTC
CDR3 protein: CASSLTAMAPGTGGYEQYF
J gene: TRBJ2-7
V gene: TRBV7-9
clone size: NA
CDR3 length: 19
D gene: TRBD1

CDR3 DNA: TGTGCCAGCAGCCCCAGCCCTGTGGAGACCCAGTACTTC
CDR3 protein: CASSPSPVETQYF
J gene: TRBJ2-5
V gene: TRBV7-2
clone size: NA
CDR3 length: 13
D gene: NA

CDR3 DNA: TGTGCCAGCTTGAGGGGGGCTAGCACAGATACGCAGTATTTT
CDR3 protein: CASLRGASTDTQYF
J gene: TRBJ2-3
V gene: TRBV12-3/TRBV12-4
clone size: NA
CDR3 length: 14
D gene: NA

CDR3 DNA: TGTGCCAGCAGCTTAGCGTTCGACCAGGTTCGCGGGCAGTACTTC
CDR3 protein: CASSLAFDQVRGQYF
J gene: TRBJ2-7
V gene: TRBV7-2
clone size: NA
CDR3 length: 15
D gene: NA

CDR3 DNA: TGTGCCAGCAGTGGGGGGGGTCAAGATACGCAGTATTTT
CDR3 protein: CASSGGGQDTQYF
J gene: TRBJ2-3
V gene: TRBV28
clone size: NA
CDR3 length: 13
D gene: TRBD2

CDR3 DNA: TGCAGCGCTAGAGGCATCCCCTTGAGAGAGCAGTTCTTC
CDR3 protein: CSARGIPLREQFF
J gene: TRBJ2-1
V gene: TRBV20-1
clone size: NA
CDR3 length: 13
D gene: NA

CDR3 DNA: TGTGCCAGCAGTAAAGCGAGGCTAGGAGCCTACGAGCAGTACTTC
CDR3 protein: CASSKARLGAYEQYF
J gene: TRBJ2-7
V gene: TRBV21-1
clone size: NA
CDR3 length: 15
D gene: NA

CDR3 DNA: TGCAGTGCTCCCGGAACTAGCTCAGATACGCAGTATTTT
CDR3 protein: CSAPGTSSDTQYF
J gene: TRBJ2-3
V gene: TRBV20-1
clone size: few
CDR3 length: 13
D gene: NA

CDR3 DNA: TGTGCCAGCACCTGGGGCGGCGGCTACAATGAGCAGTTCTTC
CDR3 protein: CASTWGGGYNEQFF
J gene: TRBJ2-1
V gene: TRBV12-3/TRBV12-4
clone size: NA
CDR3 length: 14
D gene: NA

CDR3 DNA: TGCAGTGCTAGTCGGTCCTATGGCTACACCTTC
CDR3 protein: CSASRSYGYTF
J gene: TRBJ1-2
V gene: TRBV20-1
clone size: NA
CDR3 length: 11
D gene: NA

CDR3 DNA: TGTGCCACCAGTGATCCCCGGGACTTCTCCTACAATGAGCAGTTCTTC
CDR3 protein: CATSDPRDFSYNEQFF
J gene: TRBJ2-1
V gene: TRBV24-1
clone size: NA
CDR3 length: 16
D gene: NA

CDR3 DNA: TGTGCCAGCAGTATCACTAGGGGCCGAGAGACCCAGTACTTC
CDR3 protein: CASSITRGRETQYF
J gene: TRBJ2-5
V gene: TRBV3-1
clone size: NA
CDR3 length: 14
D gene: NA